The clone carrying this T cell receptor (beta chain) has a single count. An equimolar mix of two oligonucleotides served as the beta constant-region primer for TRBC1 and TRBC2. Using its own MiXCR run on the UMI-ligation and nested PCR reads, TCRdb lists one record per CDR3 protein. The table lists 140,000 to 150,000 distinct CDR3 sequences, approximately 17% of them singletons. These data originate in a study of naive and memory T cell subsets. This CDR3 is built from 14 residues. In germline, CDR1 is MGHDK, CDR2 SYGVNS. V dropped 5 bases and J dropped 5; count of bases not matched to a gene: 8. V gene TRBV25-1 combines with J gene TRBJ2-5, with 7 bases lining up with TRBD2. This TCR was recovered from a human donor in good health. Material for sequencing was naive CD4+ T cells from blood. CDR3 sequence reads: CASSSRVGGETQYF. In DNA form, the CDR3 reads TGTGCCAGCAGTTCCAGGGTGGGAGGGGAGACCCAGTACTTC. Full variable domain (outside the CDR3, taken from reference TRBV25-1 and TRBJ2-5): EADIYQTPRYLVIGTGKKITLECSQTMGHDKMYWYQQDPGMELHLIHYSYGVNSTEKGDLSSESTVSRIRTEHFPLTLESARPSHTSQYLCASSSRVGGETQYFGPGTRLLVL.